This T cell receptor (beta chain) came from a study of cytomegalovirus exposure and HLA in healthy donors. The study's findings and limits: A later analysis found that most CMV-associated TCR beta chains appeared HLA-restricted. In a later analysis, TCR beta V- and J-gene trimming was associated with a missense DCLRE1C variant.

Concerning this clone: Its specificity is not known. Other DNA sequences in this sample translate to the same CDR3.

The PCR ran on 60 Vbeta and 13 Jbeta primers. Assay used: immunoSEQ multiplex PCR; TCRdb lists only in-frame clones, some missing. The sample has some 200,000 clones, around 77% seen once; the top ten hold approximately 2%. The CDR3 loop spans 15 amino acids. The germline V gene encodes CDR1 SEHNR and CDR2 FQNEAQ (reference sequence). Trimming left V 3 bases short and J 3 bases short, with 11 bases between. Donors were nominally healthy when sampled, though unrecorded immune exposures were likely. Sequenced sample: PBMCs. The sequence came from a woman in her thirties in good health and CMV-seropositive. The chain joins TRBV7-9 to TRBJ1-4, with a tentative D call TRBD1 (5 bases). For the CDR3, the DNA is TGTGCCAGCAGCTTGGGGCGGGGCCCTAATGAAAAACTGTTTTTT. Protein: CASSLGRGPNEKLFF.